Listed here is a single T cell receptor beta chain. These data belong to a study of control samples from healthy donors and cancer patients. Assay: immunoSEQ multiplex PCR; the TCRdb copy retains only in-frame clones and omits some. The top ten hold around 2% of the sample, which has tens of thousands of clones, approximately 89% seen once. There are 15 residues in the CDR3. CDR1 is MNHEY, CDR2 SVGAGI, per germline. V gave up 6 bases and J gave up 3 bases; unmatched junction bases: 5. The sequence derives from a woman between 45 and 65 years old with head and neck cancer. Input material: PBMCs. The chain is built from TRBV6-5 and TRBJ1-6; 7 bases line up with TRBD1. In nucleotides, the CDR3 is TGTGCCAGCAGGGGGGACAGTTACTATAATTCACCCCTCCACTTT. It translates to CASRGDSYYNSPLHF.